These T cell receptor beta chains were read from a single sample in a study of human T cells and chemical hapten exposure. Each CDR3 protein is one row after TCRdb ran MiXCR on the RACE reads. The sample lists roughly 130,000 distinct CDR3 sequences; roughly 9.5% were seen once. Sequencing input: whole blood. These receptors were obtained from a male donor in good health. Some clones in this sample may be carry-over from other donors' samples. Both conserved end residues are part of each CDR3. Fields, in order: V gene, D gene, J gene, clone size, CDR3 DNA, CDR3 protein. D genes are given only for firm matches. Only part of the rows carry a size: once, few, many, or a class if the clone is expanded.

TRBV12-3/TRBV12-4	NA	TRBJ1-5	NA	TGTGCCAGCAGCCCAGGAGCAGACAGCAATCAGCCCCAGCATTTT	CASSPGADSNQPQHF
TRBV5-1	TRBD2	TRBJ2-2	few	TGCGCCAGCAGCCCGGGACTAGCGGTTACCGGGGAGCTGTTTTTT	CASSPGLAVTGELFF
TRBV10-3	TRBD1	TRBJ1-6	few	TGTGCCATCAGTTTTCGGACAGGGGGGTATTCACCCCTCCACTTT	CAISFRTGGYSPLHF
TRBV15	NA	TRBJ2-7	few	TGTGCCACCAGCAGAGATAGTGCGCAGGGCTACGAGCAGTACTTC	CATSRDSAQGYEQYF
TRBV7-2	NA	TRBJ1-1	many	TGTGCCAGCAGTATCGGCCCGGGTAATGAAGCTTTCTTT	CASSIGPGNEAFF
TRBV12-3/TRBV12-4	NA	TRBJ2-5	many	TGTGCCAGCAGTTTTAAAGAGACCCAGTACTTC	CASSFKETQYF
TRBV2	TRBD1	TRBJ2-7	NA	TGTGCCAGCATCAGCGGGACAGGGTCCTACGAGCAGTACTTC	CASISGTGSYEQYF
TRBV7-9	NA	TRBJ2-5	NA	TGTGCCAGCAACCGACTCGGGACCGTAGAGACTCAAGAGACCCAGTACTTC	CASNRLGTVETQETQYF
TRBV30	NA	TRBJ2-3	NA	TGTGCCTGGAGTAGAGATTCCACAGATACGCAGTATTTT	CAWSRDSTDTQYF
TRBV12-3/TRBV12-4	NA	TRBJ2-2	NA	TGTGCCAGCGGATGGAAAAAGAACACCGGGGAGCTGTTTTTT	CASGWKKNTGELFF
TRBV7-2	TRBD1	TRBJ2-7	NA	TGTGCCAGCAGCCCAGCGGACAGGGGGTACGAGCAGTACTTC	CASSPADRGYEQYF
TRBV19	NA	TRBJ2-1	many	TGTGCCAGTAGTATAGATCTCAGAAGGGGCCGCTCCTACAATGAGCAGTTCTTC	CASSIDLRRGRSYNEQFF